One and the same sample provided the 15 T cell receptor beta chains below, sequenced in a study of CD8 T cells in ankylosing spondylitis. Broader study findings: Apparently characteristic of ankylosing spondylitis blood was a TCR beta motif (roughly 8 highly homologous variants).

TCRdb independently ran MiXCR on the 5' RACE reads; one entry per CDR3 protein. Of around 770,000 distinct CDR3 sequences listed, 12% are singletons. Their cognate antigens are unknown. Sequenced material: blood, either unsorted or a sorted T cell fraction (not recorded which). The receptors here all came from a male donor with ankylosing spondylitis.

At least ten counts were recorded for this clonotype. V and J are TRBV12-3 or TRBV12-4 and TRBJ1-2, with D perhaps TRBD1 (6 bases). The CDR3 runs 16 residues. Deletions cut 5 bases from V and 4 bases from J, with 20 bases between. CDR3 in DNA: TGTGCCAGCAGTAACCTGGGGGCAGCTTTTCTCTATGGCTACACCTTC. It encodes CASSNLGAAFLYGYTF.

This clonotype has a handful of counts. This chain links TRBV7-9 with TRBJ2-7; D is possibly TRBD1 or TRBD2 (6 bases each). CDR1 SEHNR and CDR2 FQNEAQ come from the germline V gene (reference sequence). The V and J ends lost 2 bases and 0 bases respectively, with 14 bases between them. The CDR3 consists of 16 residues. CDR3 residues: CASSLWGAASSYEQYF. Here the CDR3 DNA reads TGTGCCAGCAGCTTATGGGGGGCAGCGAGCTCCTACGAGCAGTACTTC.

The CDR3 nucleotides read TGTGCCAGCTCAAGCAACAGGGGAACAACTAATGAAAAACTGTTTTTT. Its translation is CASSSNRGTTNEKLFF. The chain has TRBV18 and TRBJ1-4; TRBD1 agrees at 7 bases. Germline V gene data show CDR1 as KGHSH and CDR2 as LQKENI. The CDR3 totals 16 residues. Trimming took 5 bases from V and 0 from J; bases not matched to a gene: 6.

The rearrangement links TRBV4-3 to TRBJ2-5; 7 bases are shared with TRBD2. The length of the CDR3 is 16 residues. CDR1 and CDR2 from the germline V gene are LGHNA and YSLEER. Trimming removed 1 base from V and 4 bases from J; junction bases left unmatched: 9. The CDR3 is CASSQGLGGSGETQYF. CDR3 coding DNA: TGCGCCAGCAGCCAAGGCCTCGGGGGGAGTGGAGAGACCCAGTACTTC.

The chain links TRBV5-5 to TRBJ2-2; TRBD1 matches 8 bases. The germline V gene has CDR1 SGHKS and CDR2 YYEKEE (reference sequence). The CDR3 is 17 residues long. The junction had 10 bases not matched to a gene; V was cut back by 3 bases and J by 3 bases. The CDR3 region is CASSSGLDRADTGELFF. CDR3 nucleotides: TGTGCCAGCAGCTCTGGGCTGGACAGGGCGGACACCGGGGAGCTGTTTTTT.

This clonotype was seen a few times. The V and J genes are TRBV4-1 and TRBJ1-6; D is undetermined. There are 15 residues in the CDR3. Germline V gene data show CDR1 as MGHRA and CDR2 as YSYEKL. The germline V and J ends were trimmed by 5 bases and 7 bases, with 15 bases remaining between them. The CDR3 coding sequence is TGCGCCAGCAGCGTGGGTAGGGCACTAAATTCACCCCTCCACTTT. Translating it yields CASSVGRALNSPLHF.

This clonotype was recorded a few times. The chain is built from TRBV20-1 and TRBJ1-6; 11 bases are a match to TRBD1. The junction had 4 bases not matched to a gene; V was cut back by 5 bases and J by 4 bases. The CDR3 runs 15 residues. Germline V gene data show CDR1 as DFQATT and CDR2 as SNEGSKA (reference sequence). The CDR3 region has the DNA TGCAGTGCTGGGGGACAGGGGGGTTATAATTCACCCCTCCACTTT. It codes for CSAGGQGGYNSPLHF.

This clonotype was observed a few times. The chain couples TRBV7-8 to TRBJ1-6, with a weak D call TRBD1 (6 bases). This CDR3 is built from 17 residues. The V and J ends lost 1 base and 7 bases respectively, with 17 bases between them. Germline loops: CDR1 SGHVS, CDR2 FQNEAQ. CDR3 nucleotide sequence: TGTGCCAGCAGCTTAGTGGGGGCGGCCTTTAGCAATTCACCCCTCCACTTT. Protein product: CASSLVGAAFSNSPLHF.

This clonotype was observed many times. The chain employs TRBV24-1 and TRBJ1-4, with TRBD1 matching 7 bases. With V trimmed by 4 bases and J by 5 bases, 9 bases remained unmatched. This CDR3 is 16 amino acids long. Germline CDR1 KGHDR, CDR2 SFDVKD. Here the CDR3 reads CATSDPNGTENEKLFF. CDR3 nucleotide sequence: TGTGCCACCAGTGACCCGAACGGGACAGAGAATGAAAAACTGTTTTTT.

The CDR3: CASSYRRWNTGELFF. Written as DNA, the CDR3 is TGTGCCAGCAGTTACCGGAGGTGGAACACCGGGGAGCTGTTTTTT. The chain joins TRBV6-5 to TRBJ2-2, with D possibly matching TRBD2 (5 bases). The CDR3 spans 15 residues. Per germline, CDR1 MNHEY and CDR2 SVGAGI. Trimming took off 2 bases at V and 1 base at J, with 8 bases between the two ends.

The rearrangement joins TRBV12-3 or TRBV12-4 to TRBJ1-1; D not resolved. The V end lost 4 bases, the J end lost 4 bases, and 16 bases lay between the germline ends. The CDR3 sequence is 15 residues long. The CDR3 DNA reads TGTGCCAGCAGTTCAAGCACGGTACGCAGCACTGAAGCTTTCTTT. Its translation is CASSSSTVRSTEAFF.

The V gene is TRBV6-5, the J gene TRBJ1-2; TRBD1 aligns across 7 bases. The germline V gene encodes CDR1 MNHEY and CDR2 SVGAGI. The V and J ends lost 2 bases and 6 bases, in that order; junction bases with no gene match: 3. CDR3 length: 13 residues. The CDR3 bases are TGTGCCAGCAGTTACAGGGGGCTGGATGGCTACACCTTC. It encodes CASSYRGLDGYTF.

This clonotype has a count of ten or more. The rearrangement joins TRBV6-5 to TRBJ2-7; no definite D call. The length of the CDR3 is 14 residues. The V end was cut by 4 bases, the J end by 1 base, with 11 bases between. Per the germline V gene, CDR1 is MNHEY and CDR2 is SVGAGI. CDR3 DNA: TGTGCCAGCAGTTTACAGTCGGTGTCCTACGAGCAGTACTTC. Translated: CASSLQSVSYEQYF.

J is TRBJ2-1 and V is TRBV21-1; the table's D call of TRBD2 was not tested on the DNA. TRBV21-1 is tagged as a pseudogene. CDR3 size: 16 residues. The CDR3 sequence is CAIPRLQGFRYNEQFF. CDR3 bases: TGTGCCATCCCGAGACTGCAGGGATTTCGCTACAATGAGCAGTTCTTC.

This clonotype was counted only a few times. The chain employs TRBV25-1 and TRBJ2-7; TRBD1 aligns across 12 bases. The V gene's germline CDR1 is MGHDK and CDR2 SYGVNS. The length of the CDR3 is 16 residues. V lost 8 bases and J lost 4; bases outside the gene matches: 12. CDR3 protein: CASSLYEGQGAYEQYF. DNA for the CDR3: TGTGCCAGCTCCCTCTACGAGGGACAGGGGGCTTACGAGCAGTACTTC.